One T cell receptor beta chain is described in this entry. Its target is not known. The data stem from a study of T cell responses to AZD1222 COVID-19 vaccine. Notes on the study in general: Distributed over spike, vaccine-associated CD4 TCRs predominated at 160-218 and 743-854.

Only in-frame clones appear in the TCRdb table, and some are missing; sequencing was by immunoSEQ multiplex PCR. The sample has about 200,000 clones; 93% are singletons. Second-dose intervals of approximately 4 or approximately 12 weeks were pooled. The source is an adult who received the AZD1222 COVID-19 vaccine. Specimen: peripheral blood, collected 28 days after the second AZD1222 dose.

Here the CDR3 DNA reads TGTGCCAGCAGCAGTACAGGGAATCGCGGTAATTCACCCCTCCACTTT. It is translated as CASSSTGNRGNSPLHF. V usage is TRBV7-2 and J usage is TRBJ1-6, with D perhaps matching TRBD1 (6 bases). The V gene lost 5 bases and the J gene lost 6 bases, with 17 bases spanning the gap. Germline CDR1 is SGHTA and CDR2 is FQGNSA. CDR3 size: 16 residues.